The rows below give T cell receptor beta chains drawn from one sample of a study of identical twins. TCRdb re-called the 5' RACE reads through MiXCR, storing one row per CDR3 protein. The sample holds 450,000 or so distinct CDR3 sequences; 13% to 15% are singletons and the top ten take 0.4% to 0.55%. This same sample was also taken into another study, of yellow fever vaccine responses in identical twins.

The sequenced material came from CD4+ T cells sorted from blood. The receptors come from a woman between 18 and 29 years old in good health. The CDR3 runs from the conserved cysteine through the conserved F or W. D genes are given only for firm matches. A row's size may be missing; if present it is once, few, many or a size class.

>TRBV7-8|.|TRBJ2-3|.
TGTGCCAGCAGCTCAGGGAGAACAGATACGCAGTATTTT
CASSSGRTDTQYF
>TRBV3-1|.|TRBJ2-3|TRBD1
TGTGCCAGCAGCCGACAGGGATCCACAGATACGCAGTATTTT
CASSRQGSTDTQYF
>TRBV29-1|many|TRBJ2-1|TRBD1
TGCAGCGTTCCGGGACAGGGTACCTACAATGAGCAGTTCTTC
CSVPGQGTYNEQFF
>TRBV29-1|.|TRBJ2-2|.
TGCAGCGTTGACGGGACACGTAACACCGGGGAGCTGTTTTTT
CSVDGTRNTGELFF
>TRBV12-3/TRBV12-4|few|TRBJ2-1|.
TGTGCCAGCAGTCCACAGGGCCCTCCCTACAATGAGCAGTTCTTC
CASSPQGPPYNEQFF
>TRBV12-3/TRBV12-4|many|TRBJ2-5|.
TGTGCCAGCACTTTCAGGGTTGAGACCCAGTACTTC
CASTFRVETQYF
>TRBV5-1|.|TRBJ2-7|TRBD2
TGCGCCAGCAGCTTAGGACTAGCAGCAGAGCAGTACTTC
CASSLGLAAEQYF
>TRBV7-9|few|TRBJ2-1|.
TGTGCCAGCAGAAGTAACATAAACAATGAGCAGTTCTTC
CASRSNINNEQFF
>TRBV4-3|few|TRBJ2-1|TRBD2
TGCGCCAGCAGCCGACAACTAGCGGGCCAGAAATACAATGAGCAGTTCTTC
CASSRQLAGQKYNEQFF
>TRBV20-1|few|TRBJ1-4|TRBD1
TGCAGTGCTAACCGAGCCCTGGGACAGATTAATGAAAAACTGTTTTTT
CSANRALGQINEKLFF
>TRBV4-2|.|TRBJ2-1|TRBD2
TGTGCCAGCAGCCAAGAAATTCGCGGGGGATCCTACAATGAGCAGTTCTTC
CASSQEIRGGSYNEQFF
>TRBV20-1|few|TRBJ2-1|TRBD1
TGCAGTGCTAGTCGGACAGGCTCCTACAATGAGCAGTTCTTC
CSASRTGSYNEQFF
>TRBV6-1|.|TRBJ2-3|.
TGTGCCAGCAGCCTGGGGACTTTTACAGATACGCAGTATTTT
CASSLGTFTDTQYF
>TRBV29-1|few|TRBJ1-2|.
TGCAGCGTACGGGACACATACTATGGCTACACCTTC
CSVRDTYYGYTF
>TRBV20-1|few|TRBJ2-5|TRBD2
TGCAGTGCTAGAAGACTAGCGGGAAACCAAGAGACCCAGTACTTC
CSARRLAGNQETQYF
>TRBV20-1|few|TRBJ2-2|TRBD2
TGCAGTGCTAGAGATCCACCGACTAGCGGGGGGGCCGGGGAGCTGTTTTTT
CSARDPPTSGGAGELFF
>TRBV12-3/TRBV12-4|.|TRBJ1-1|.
TGTGCCAGCAGCTTTAGGGCCAGCGGGACTGAAGCTTTCTTT
CASSFRASGTEAFF
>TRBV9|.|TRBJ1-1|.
TGTGCCAGCAGCGTAGTGGCAGTTAACACTGAAGCTTTCTTT
CASSVVAVNTEAFF
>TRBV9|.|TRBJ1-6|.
TGTGCCAGCAGCGAAACTCAGGGTGGAAATTCACCCCTCCACTTT
CASSETQGGNSPLHF
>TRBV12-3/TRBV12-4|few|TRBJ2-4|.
TGTGCCAGCAGTTTAGCGGGAGGGGGAAACATTCAGTACTTC
CASSLAGGGNIQYF
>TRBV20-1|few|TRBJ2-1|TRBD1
TGCAGTGCTGACAGGGATAACTCCTACAATGAGCAGTTCTTC
CSADRDNSYNEQFF
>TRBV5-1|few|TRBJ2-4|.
TGCGCCAGCAGCTTGGAGGGAAACATTCAGTACTTC
CASSLEGNIQYF
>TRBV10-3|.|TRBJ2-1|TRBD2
TGTGCCATCAGTTCCGGGACTAGCCCCCACAATGAGCAGTTCTTC
CAISSGTSPHNEQFF
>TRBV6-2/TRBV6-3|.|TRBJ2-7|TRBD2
TGTGCCAGCAGGATAGCGGGAGGGAACATCTACGAGCAGTACTTC
CASRIAGGNIYEQYF
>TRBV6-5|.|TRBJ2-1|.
TGTGCCAGCAGTGATAACAATGAGCAGTTCTTC
CASSDNNEQFF
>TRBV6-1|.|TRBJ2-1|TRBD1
TGTGCCAGCAGTGAAGTGGACAGGTACAATGAGCAGTTCTTC
CASSEVDRYNEQFF
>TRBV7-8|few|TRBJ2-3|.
TGTGCCAGCAGCACGGACGGAAATTTCACAGATACGCAGTATTTT
CASSTDGNFTDTQYF
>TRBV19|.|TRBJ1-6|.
TGTGCCAGTAGTTTGGACAGCCGGCCCCTCCACTTT
CASSLDSRPLHF
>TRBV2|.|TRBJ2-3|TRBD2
TGTGCCAGCAGCCCCCGGACTAGCTCCCAGGGTACGCAGTATTTT
CASSPRTSSQGTQYF
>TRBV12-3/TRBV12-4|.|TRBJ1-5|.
TGTGCCAGCAGTTTAAGGGTTTTAGGCAATCAGCCCCAGCATTTT
CASSLRVLGNQPQHF
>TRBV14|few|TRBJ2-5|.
TGTGCCAGCAGCCAATTTGGGGAGACCCAGTACTTC
CASSQFGETQYF
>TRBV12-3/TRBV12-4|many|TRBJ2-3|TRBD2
TGTGCCAGCAGACTTCTAGCGGCTAGCACAGATACGCAGTATTTT
CASRLLAASTDTQYF
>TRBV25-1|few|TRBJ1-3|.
TGTGCCAGCAGTGACCCGCATGGGGGAAACACCATATATTTT
CASSDPHGGNTIYF